These T cell receptor beta chains were read from a single sample in a study of identical twins' blood T cells. TCRdb processed the 5' RACE reads anew with MiXCR; each CDR3 protein has one entry. The sample includes around 380,000 distinct CDR3 sequences, approximately 30% seen only once; the top ten take 6% to 7%. Material: PBMCs. The source of these receptors is a woman aged 18-50 years in good health. Each CDR3 is given with its conserved first and last residue.

cdr3_aa: CASSFMGTQYF; j_call: TRBJ2-3; v_call: TRBV12-3/TRBV12-4
cdr3_aa: CASSWTGTANEKLFF; j_call: TRBJ1-4; v_call: TRBV7-2
cdr3_aa: CARETGTGFTYGYTF; j_call: TRBJ1-2; v_call: TRBV30
cdr3_aa: CASKAGIYEQYF; j_call: TRBJ2-7; v_call: TRBV28
cdr3_aa: CASSSEGYQQYF; j_call: TRBJ2-7; v_call: TRBV5-6
cdr3_aa: CSVEGPRATGELFF; j_call: TRBJ2-2; v_call: TRBV29-1
cdr3_aa: CASEQGIGYGYTF; j_call: TRBJ1-2; v_call: TRBV19
cdr3_aa: CASSLGLAGARTDTQYF; j_call: TRBJ2-3; v_call: TRBV7-2
cdr3_aa: CASKGLAGASEQYF; j_call: TRBJ2-7; v_call: TRBV19
cdr3_aa: CASSHLSGGEAFF; j_call: TRBJ1-1; v_call: TRBV3-1
cdr3_aa: CSATTGTGDGYTF; j_call: TRBJ1-2; v_call: TRBV20-1
cdr3_aa: CASSLRPGTDTQYF; j_call: TRBJ2-3; v_call: TRBV12-3/TRBV12-4
cdr3_aa: CASSKTSGANTGELFF; j_call: TRBJ2-2; v_call: TRBV12-3/TRBV12-4
cdr3_aa: CAWSRGAEFGLFF; j_call: TRBJ1-4; v_call: TRBV30
cdr3_aa: CASSLSRQGQNYGYTF; j_call: TRBJ1-2; v_call: TRBV5-4
cdr3_aa: CASSLIGGGPRDGYTF; j_call: TRBJ1-2; v_call: TRBV11-2
cdr3_aa: CSALERVGTEAFF; j_call: TRBJ1-1; v_call: TRBV20-1
cdr3_aa: CASSQGGVGQFF; j_call: TRBJ2-1; v_call: TRBV3-1
cdr3_aa: CASRGDYSNQPQHF; j_call: TRBJ1-5; v_call: TRBV2
cdr3_aa: CAASRREISYNEQFF; j_call: TRBJ2-1; v_call: TRBV6-1
cdr3_aa: CATVDRGQDNEQFF; j_call: TRBJ2-1; v_call: TRBV6-2/TRBV6-3
cdr3_aa: CASTQGNGNTIYF; j_call: TRBJ1-3; v_call: TRBV6-6
cdr3_aa: CASSPQGFNTEAFF; j_call: TRBJ1-1; v_call: TRBV18
cdr3_aa: CASSQPGQGLTAFF; j_call: TRBJ1-1; v_call: TRBV4-1
cdr3_aa: CASSISGNGAHGYTF; j_call: TRBJ1-2; v_call: TRBV19
cdr3_aa: CASSDPEPPWEYRAEAFF; j_call: TRBJ1-1; v_call: TRBV5-1
cdr3_aa: CASSLGGGVNTGELFF; j_call: TRBJ2-2; v_call: TRBV5-4
cdr3_aa: CASSLVVANEQFF; j_call: TRBJ2-1; v_call: TRBV5-1
cdr3_aa: CASSPPTGFEQFF; j_call: TRBJ2-1; v_call: TRBV7-9
cdr3_aa: CASSTPGQGISNEKLFF; j_call: TRBJ1-4; v_call: TRBV19
cdr3_aa: CAITRDRDRPQHF; j_call: TRBJ1-5; v_call: TRBV6-2/TRBV6-3
cdr3_aa: CASSIGQFFFGYTF; j_call: TRBJ1-2; v_call: TRBV19
cdr3_aa: CASRQGRNTGELFF; j_call: TRBJ2-2; v_call: TRBV7-2
cdr3_aa: CAISAGQGEAFF; j_call: TRBJ1-1; v_call: TRBV10-3
cdr3_aa: CASSGSYTDTQYF; j_call: TRBJ2-3; v_call: TRBV19
cdr3_aa: CASADGVATEAFF; j_call: TRBJ1-1; v_call: TRBV12-3/TRBV12-4
cdr3_aa: CSVDRGWGMNTEAFF; j_call: TRBJ1-1; v_call: TRBV29-1
cdr3_aa: CASSRGAFDQPQHF; j_call: TRBJ1-5; v_call: TRBV18
cdr3_aa: CASSFGEISYEQYF; j_call: TRBJ2-7; v_call: TRBV7-2
cdr3_aa: CASSGQNSNQPQHF; j_call: TRBJ1-5; v_call: TRBV2
cdr3_aa: CSAPTGSSQTQYF; j_call: TRBJ2-5; v_call: TRBV20-1
cdr3_aa: CSVAQGWGSNEQFF; j_call: TRBJ2-1; v_call: TRBV29-1